This T cell receptor (beta chain) originates from a study of shared clonotypes between healthy human individuals. For the study at large: The donors, a couple of women and a few men, were aged 18 to 49.

TCRdb's table, derived via immunoSEQ multiplex PCR, lists solely in-frame clones and lacks some. Of about 2.1 million clones listed, under 95% were seen once; the top ten hold around 1.7%. The naive CD8 fraction comprised CD45RO-negative cells positively selected for CCR7 and excluded terminally differentiated effector memory CD45RA+ cells. Of note for this clone: What it recognizes is unknown.

The ends were cut back, 0 bases at V and 5 bases at J, with 6 bases in the middle. The CDR3 totals 13 residues. The germline gives CDR1 MRHNA, CDR2 SNTAGT. Study outcomes and limitations: Even with large depth, rarefaction showed that sorted-subset sequencing was incomplete.

Sample: naive CD8+ T cells from PBMCs. The TCR comes from a man between 18 and 35 years old in good health. Some clones in this sample may be carry-over from other donors' samples. The V and J genes are TRBV6-4 and TRBJ2-3; no clear D gene. The CDR3 nucleotides read TGTGCCAGCAGTGACTCCTCGGTAGATACGCAGTATTTT. Translation: CASSDSSVDTQYF.